The 10 T cell receptor beta chains below come from one sample, sequenced in a study of T cells in Graves' hyperthyroidism and ophthalmopathy. Amplified regions were TCR beta CDR3 sequences from RNA transcripts. An initial round of RT-PCR targeting the TCR CDR3 relied on the HTBI primer set. TCRdb called the multiplex PCR reads again in MiXCR, with one record for every CDR3 protein. The table records approximately 640,000 distinct CDR3 sequences, roughly 17% of them present only once. The sample comprised blood. The source is a man over 45 with Graves' hyperthyroidism.

The rearrangement uses TRBV10-3 and TRBJ2-3; D might be TRBD1 (5 bases). Per germline, CDR1 ENHRY and CDR2 SYGVKD. V lost 3 bases and J 2 bases, leaving 9 bases between the germline ends. The CDR3 loop spans 14 amino acids. CDR3 sequence reads: CAISDLGATDTQYF. The CDR3 DNA sequence: TGTGCCATCAGTGACCTTGGGGCCACAGATACGCAGTATTTT.

The chain couples TRBV13 to TRBJ2-7; 9 positions agree with TRBD1. CDR3 length equals 15 residues. V was pared by 4 bases and J by 3 bases, with 7 bases of the junction left unmatched. Germline CDR1 PRHDT, CDR2 FYEKMQ (reference sequence). The CDR3 loop reads CASSYTGTGLYEQYF. For the CDR3, the DNA is TGTGCCAGCAGCTACACCGGGACAGGGCTCTACGAGCAGTACTTC. The complete variable domain, with remaining parts taken from reference TRBV13 and TRBJ2-7, reads AAGVIQSPRHLIKEKRETATLKCYPIPRHDTVYWYQQGPGQDPQFLISFYEKMQSDKGSIPDRFSAQQFSDYHSELNMSSLELGDSALYFCASSYTGTGLYEQYFGPGTRLTVT.

The sample holds a few counts of this clonotype. In nucleotides, the CDR3 is TGTGCCAGCAGCTTAGTAGGGGGAATTTACAATGAGCAGTTCTTC. Protein sequence: CASSLVGGIYNEQFF. The chain employs TRBV11-2 and TRBJ2-1, with D possibly matching TRBD1 (6 bases). The CDR3 has 15 amino acids. V lost 1 base to trimming and J lost 4 bases, with 11 bases between them. Germline V gene data show CDR1 as SGHAT and CDR2 as FQNNGV.

The V and J genes are TRBV5-1 and TRBJ2-1; TRBD1 matches at 7 bases. This CDR3 contains 14 residues. Germline assignment: CDR1 SGHRS and CDR2 YFSETQ. V lost 4 bases, J lost 6 bases, and 7 bases stayed unmatched. The CDR3 DNA follows: TGCGCCAGCAGCCTGGGACAGCCATTCAATGAGCAGTTCTTC. Translation: CASSLGQPFNEQFF.

Only one count was recorded for this clonotype. One end of the junction varies from germline; a read error may be responsible. V usage is TRBV11-2 and J usage is TRBJ1-2; TRBD1 matches at 7 bases. The CDR3 spans 13 residues. Germline V gives CDR1 SGHAT, CDR2 FQNNGV. The CDR3 spells CAISPTGAGGYTF. The CDR3 DNA reads as TGTGCCATCAGCCCTACAGGGGCCGGAGGCTACACCTTC.

Note on this clonotype: A much larger clone lies one base from this, so it may be a read error. The chain is built from TRBV7-9 and TRBJ2-2, with 9 bases aligning to TRBD1. Germline CDR1 is SEHNR and CDR2 is FQNEAQ (reference sequence). The length of the CDR3 is 16 residues. J gave up 6 bases and V 8 bases, and 13 bases lay outside the gene matches. As DNA, the CDR3 is TGTGCCAGCGGCTCCCCCGGGACAGGGAATTCCGGGGAGCTGTTTTTT. Translated: CASGSPGTGNSGELFF.

This clonotype was recorded a few times. The CDR3 DNA reads as TGTGCCAGCAGCTTCCCACAGGGGAGGGGAGATACGCAGTATTTT. This sequence encodes CASSFPQGRGDTQYF. This sequence joins TRBV7-8 and TRBJ2-3; the D call may be TRBD1 or TRBD2 (7 bases each). In germline, CDR1 is SGHVS, CDR2 FQNEAQ. V was cut by 3 bases and J by 5 bases, with 15 bases left in between. The CDR3 contains 15 residues.

This clonotype was seen many times. The chain couples TRBV2 to TRBJ2-7; 10 nucleotides agree with TRBD1. From germline, CDR1 is SNHLY and CDR2 FYNNEI. The CDR3 sequence is 13 residues long. The V gene end was trimmed by 6 bases and the J gene end by 5 bases; junction bases not matched to a gene: 4. The CDR3 coding sequence is TGTGCCAGCAGCCGGGACAGGGGTGACGAGCAGTACTTC. This translates into CASSRDRGDEQYF.

In its sample, this clonotype was seen many times. The V and J genes are TRBV5-1 and TRBJ1-2; D possibly corresponds to TRBD1 (5 bases). Trimming removed 5 bases from V and 6 bases from J, with 14 bases in between. The CDR3 consists of 13 residues. Germline CDR1 reads SGHRS; CDR2 reads YFSETQ. The CDR3 DNA follows: TGCGCCAGCAGTTCGACAGATTCCGATGGCTACACCTTC. Its translation: CASSSTDSDGYTF. The variable domain in full, with the rest retrieved from reference TRBV5-1 and TRBJ1-2, is KAGVTQTPRYLIKTRGQQVTLSCSPISGHRSVSWYQQTPGQGLQFLFEYFSETQRNKGNFPGRFSGRQFSNSRSEMNVSTLELGDSALYLCASSSTDSDGYTFGSGTRLTVV.

On this clonotype itself: Possible read error: a much larger clone is one base away. The chain has TRBV7-9 and TRBJ2-7; D not resolved. CDR3 length: 11 amino acids. Per germline, CDR1 SEHNR and CDR2 FQNEAQ (reference sequence). V lost 4 bases, J lost 5 bases, and 6 bases lay in between. CDR3 sequence reads: CASSSKDEQYF. The DNA for the CDR3 is TGTGCCAGCAGCTCGAAGGACGAGCAGTACTTC.